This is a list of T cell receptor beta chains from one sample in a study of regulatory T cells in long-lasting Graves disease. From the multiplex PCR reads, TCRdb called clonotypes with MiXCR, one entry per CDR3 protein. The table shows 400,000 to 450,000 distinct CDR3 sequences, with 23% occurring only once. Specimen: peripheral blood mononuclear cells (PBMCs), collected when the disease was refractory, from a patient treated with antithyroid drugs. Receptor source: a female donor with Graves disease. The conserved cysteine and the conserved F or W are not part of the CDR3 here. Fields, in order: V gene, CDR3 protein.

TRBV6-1	ASAIVKDRVYEQY
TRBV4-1	ASSQGRDFEAF
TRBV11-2	ASSLPFRNEQF
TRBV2	ASSGSGGGYEKLF
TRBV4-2	ASSQAGASGANVLT
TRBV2	VSSGYGGASTYEQY
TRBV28	ASKRLRVEEKLF
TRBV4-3	ASSHGTSETEAF
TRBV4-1	ASSQVAGGLYNEQF
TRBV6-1	ASRLGLPQGEQY
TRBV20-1	SVPGQSSYEQY
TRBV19	ASSTTKGVSGTDTQY
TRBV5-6	ASSLGQGYQETQY
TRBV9	ASSVDPGGGGTGANVLT
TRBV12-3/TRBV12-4	ASSFGGQGATNEKLF
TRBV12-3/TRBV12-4	ASSLMASGDLSGEQY
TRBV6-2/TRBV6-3	ASRGDRLSDTETF
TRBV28	ASRYGQGSGKQY
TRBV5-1	ASSLAHSMEGYT
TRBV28	ASSTIAGGSGEQY
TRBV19	ASSIGVAGGDEQF
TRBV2	ASRATSGSADEQY
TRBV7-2	ASSFLSRQGGETQY
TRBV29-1	SVGTGATNEKLF
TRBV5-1	ASRTGEATNEKLF
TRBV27	ASRETSTDTQY
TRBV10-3	AISDKGYEQY
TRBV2	ASSERQENYGYT
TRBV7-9	ASSLESGNYEQY
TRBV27	ASSVSSSLLYGYT
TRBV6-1	ASRYTGSMNTEAF
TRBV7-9	ASSPAIAGQPQH
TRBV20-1	SALPTQGLNEKLF
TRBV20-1	SARDRPSGRAETQY
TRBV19	ASSFSGTAGANVLT
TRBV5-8	ASSLPGGRVDEQY
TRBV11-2	ASSPTSGRGAEQY
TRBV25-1	ASSDRVSGTEAF
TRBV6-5	ASSYFRGSREKLF
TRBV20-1	SARQGLLTDTQY
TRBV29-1	SVPTPSGNTGELF
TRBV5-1	ASSLRVAGGGDIQY
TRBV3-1	ASSQGGLNTEAF
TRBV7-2	ASSTSTGALYEQY
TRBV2	ASSERDSVYFEQY
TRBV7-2	ASSFFRTSGSPYKQY
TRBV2	ASRGTESGEQY
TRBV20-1	SASQREGHHEQY